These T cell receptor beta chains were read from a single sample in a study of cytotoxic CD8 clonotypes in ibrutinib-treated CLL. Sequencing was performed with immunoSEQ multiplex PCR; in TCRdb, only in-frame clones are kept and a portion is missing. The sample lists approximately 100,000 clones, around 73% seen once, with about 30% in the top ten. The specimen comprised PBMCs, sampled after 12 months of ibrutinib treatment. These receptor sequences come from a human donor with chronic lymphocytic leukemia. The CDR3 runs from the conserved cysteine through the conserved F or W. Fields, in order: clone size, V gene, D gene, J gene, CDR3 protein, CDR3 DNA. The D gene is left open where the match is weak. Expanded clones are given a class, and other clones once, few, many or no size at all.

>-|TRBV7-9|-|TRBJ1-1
CASSLGGVSEAFF
TGTGCCAGCAGCTTAGGGGGAGTATCAGAAGCTTTCTTT
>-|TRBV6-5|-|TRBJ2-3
CATEGTDTQYF
TGTGCCACCGAAGGCACAGATACGCAGTATTTT
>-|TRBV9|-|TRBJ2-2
CASSVRSTPTNTGELFF
TGTGCCAGCAGCGTAAGGTCGACTCCTACAAACACCGGGGAGCTGTTTTTT
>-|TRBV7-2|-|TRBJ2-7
CASSLRGYEQYF
TGTGCCAGCAGCCTGAGGGGGTACGAGCAGTACTTC
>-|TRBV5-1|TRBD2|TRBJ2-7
CASSASPGTSGAKQYF
TGCGCCAGCAGCGCCTCCCCCGGGACTAGCGGGGCGAAGCAGTACTTC
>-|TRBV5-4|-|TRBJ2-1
CASSAIGSYNEQFF
TGTGCCAGCAGTGCAATAGGCTCCTACAATGAGCAGTTCTTC
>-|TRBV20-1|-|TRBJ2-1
CSASSTEQFF
TGCAGTGCTAGTTCCACTGAGCAGTTCTTC
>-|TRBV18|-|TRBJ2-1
CASSPKGGNEQFF
TGTGCCAGCTCACCAAAGGGGGGAAATGAGCAGTTCTTC
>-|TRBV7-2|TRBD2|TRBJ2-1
CASSLGTTSYNEQFF
TGTGCCAGCAGCTTGGGGACTACTTCCTACAATGAGCAGTTCTTC
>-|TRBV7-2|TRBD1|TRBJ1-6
CASSPGGQGNSPLHF
TGTGCCAGCAGCCCTGGTGGACAGGGTAATTCACCCCTCCACTTT
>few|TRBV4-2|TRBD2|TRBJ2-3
CASSQESSGVSDTQYF
TGTGCCAGCAGCCAAGAGAGTAGCGGGGTCTCAGATACGCAGTATTTT
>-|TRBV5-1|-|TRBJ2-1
CASSYWPSDSSYNEQFF
TGCGCCAGCAGCTATTGGCCGTCCGATAGCTCCTACAATGAGCAGTTCTTC
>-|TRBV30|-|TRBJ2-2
CAWSVQSAGELFF
TGTGCCTGGAGTGTACAGTCGGCCGGGGAGCTGTTTTTT